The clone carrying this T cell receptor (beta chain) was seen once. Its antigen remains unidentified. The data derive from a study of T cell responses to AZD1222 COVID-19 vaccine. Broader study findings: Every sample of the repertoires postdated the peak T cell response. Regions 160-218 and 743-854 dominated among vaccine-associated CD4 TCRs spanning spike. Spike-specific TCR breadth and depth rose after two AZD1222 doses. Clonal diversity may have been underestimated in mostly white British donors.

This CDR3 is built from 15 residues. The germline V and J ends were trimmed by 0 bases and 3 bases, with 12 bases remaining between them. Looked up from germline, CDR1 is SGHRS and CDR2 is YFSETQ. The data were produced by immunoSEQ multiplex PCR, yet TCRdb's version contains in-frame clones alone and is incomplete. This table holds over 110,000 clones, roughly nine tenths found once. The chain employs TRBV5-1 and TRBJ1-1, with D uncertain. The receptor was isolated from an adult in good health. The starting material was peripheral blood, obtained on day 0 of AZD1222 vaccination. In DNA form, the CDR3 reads TGCGCCAGCAGCTTGGTTCGGGTACTGGACACTGAAGCTTTCTTT. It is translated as CASSLVRVLDTEAFF.